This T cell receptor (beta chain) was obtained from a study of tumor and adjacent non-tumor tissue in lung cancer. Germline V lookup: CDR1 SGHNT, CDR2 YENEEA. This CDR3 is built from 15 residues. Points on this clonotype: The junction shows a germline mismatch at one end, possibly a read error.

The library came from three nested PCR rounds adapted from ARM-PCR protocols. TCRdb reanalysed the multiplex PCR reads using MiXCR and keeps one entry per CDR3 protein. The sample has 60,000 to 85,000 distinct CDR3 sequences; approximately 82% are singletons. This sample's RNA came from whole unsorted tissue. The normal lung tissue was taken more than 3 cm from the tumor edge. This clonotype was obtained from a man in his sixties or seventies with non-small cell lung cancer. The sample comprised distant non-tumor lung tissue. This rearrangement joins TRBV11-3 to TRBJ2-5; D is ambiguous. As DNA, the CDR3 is TGTACCAGCAGTTTAATCTCCTCGTGGGCAGAGACCCAATACTTC. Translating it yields CTSSLISSWAETQYF.